The 30 T cell receptor beta chains listed next were all sequenced from one sample in a study of cytomegalovirus exposure and HLA in healthy donors. PCR amplification relied on 60 Vbeta primers (plus 13 Jbeta primers). Clones were sequenced by immunoSEQ multiplex PCR, and TCRdb holds only the in-frame ones, with some missing. The sample has about 160,000 clones; roughly 80% are singletons. Sequencing was performed on PBMCs. These receptors all come from a girl between 5 and 17 years old in good health and CMV-seropositive.

This clone was seen just once. V and J are TRBV6-5 and TRBJ2-2, with D possibly matching TRBD1 (6 bases). Germline V CDR1 and CDR2: MNHEY, SVGAGI. V dropped 6 bases and J dropped 8 bases, with 16 bases sitting between them. The CDR3 extends over 14 amino acids. The chain's CDR3 is CASRQGFAYGELFF. DNA for the CDR3: TGTGCCAGCAGACAGGGCTTCGCATATGGGGAGCTGTTTTTT.

The sample holds a few counts of this clone. The V call is TRBV6-5, the J call TRBJ1-5, with no clear D. The V gene's germline CDR1 is MNHEY and CDR2 SVGAGI. The CDR3 covers 13 residues. V lost 5 bases and J 3 bases, leaving 8 bases between the germline ends. The CDR3, as DNA: TGTGCCAGCAGTGAAGCATACAATCAGCCCCAGCATTTT. Encoded protein: CASSEAYNQPQHF.

This clone showed up just once. This chain joins TRBV11-3 and TRBJ2-7, with D perhaps TRBD1 (6 bases). This CDR3 spans 14 amino acids. Germline V gene data show CDR1 as SGHNT and CDR2 as YENEEA. Trimming cost V 0 bases and J 2 bases, with 8 bases left between them. The chain's CDR3 is CASSLETGAYEQYF. DNA of the CDR3: TGTGCCAGCAGCTTAGAGACAGGAGCCTACGAGCAGTACTTC. The full variable domain, completed using reference TRBV11-3 and TRBJ2-7, is EAGVVQSPRYKIIEKKQPVAFWCNPISGHNTLYWYLQNLGQGPELLIRYENEEAVDDSQLPKDRFSAERLKGVDSTLKIQPAELGDSAVYLCASSLETGAYEQYFGPGTRLTVT.

The V and J genes are TRBV28 and TRBJ1-5; D possibly corresponds to TRBD1 (6 bases). This CDR3 has 14 residues. Deletions cut 5 bases from V and 0 bases from J, with 8 bases between. The germline V gene encodes CDR1 MDHEN and CDR2 SYDVKM. The CDR3 DNA reads TGTGCCAGCAGTCTGACAGGTAGCAATCAGCCCCAGCATTTT. It codes for CASSLTGSNQPQHF.

The genes are TRBV4-3 and TRBJ2-1, with D perhaps matching TRBD2 (7 bases). CDR1 is LGHNA, CDR2 YSLEER, per germline. The CDR3 runs to 15 residues. Trimming took off 1 base at V and 8 bases at J, with 15 bases between the two ends. This CDR3 reads CASSQALEGGDEQFF. CDR3 nucleotides: TGCGCCAGCAGCCAAGCCTTGGAGGGGGGGGATGAGCAGTTCTTC.

The V and J genes are TRBV6-4 and TRBJ2-7; unclear D gene. Trimming pared 5 bases from V and 7 bases from J, leaving 12 bases between. Germline V gene lookup returns CDR1 MRHNA and CDR2 SNTAGT. CDR3 length equals 12 residues. CDR3: CASSLGLLEQYF. The CDR3 nucleotides are TGTGCCAGCAGTTTGGGCCTCTTGGAGCAGTACTTC.

The chain has TRBV18 and TRBJ2-7, with 8 bases fitting TRBD1. The J segment lost 1 base and the V segment lost 1 base, leaving 6 bases of the junction unmatched. Germline V gives CDR1 KGHSH, CDR2 LQKENI. This CDR3 region has 16 residues. The CDR3 coding sequence is TGTGCCAGCTCACCACGCGCGCAGGGGGCATCCTACGAGCAGTACTTC. Residues: CASSPRAQGASYEQYF.

This chain connects TRBV27 to TRBJ2-7; D unresolved. The CDR3 has 14 residues. CDR1 and CDR2 (germline): MNHEY, SMNVEV (reference sequence). The V and J ends lost 5 bases and 5 bases respectively, with 16 bases between them. The CDR3 DNA reads TGTGCCAGCAGTCCTTTTAGCTATGCCGACGAGCAGTACTTC. Its protein is CASSPFSYADEQYF.

This clone was counted a single time. This sequence joins TRBV9 and TRBJ1-3; D is unclear. This CDR3 contains 16 residues. V was trimmed by 4 bases and J by 4 bases, leaving 18 bases between them. The germline CDR1 and CDR2 sequences are SGDLS and YYNGEE. CDR3 in DNA: TGTGCCAGCAGCCCCCAAGGAGACGGGTCCGGAAACACCATATATTTT. Its protein product is CASSPQGDGSGNTIYF. Based on the CDR3 plus reference TRBV9 and TRBJ1-3, the full variable domain is DSGVTQTPKHLITATGQRVTLRCSPRSGDLSVYWYQQSLDQGLQFLIQYYNGEERAKGNILERFSAQQFPDLHSELNLSSLELGDSALYFCASSPQGDGSGNTIYFGEGSWLTVV.

J is TRBJ2-3 and V is TRBV10-1, with 12 bases lining up with TRBD1. Germline CDR1 is WNHNN and CDR2 is SYGVQD (reference sequence). The CDR3 is made up of 20 amino acids. V lost 0 bases and J lost 6; bases outside the gene matches: 16. In DNA form, the CDR3 reads TGCGCCAGCAGTGAGTCCTTCGAGGTTCGCCGGGACAGGGGGCCGGATACGCAGTATTTT. Its protein product is CASSESFEVRRDRGPDTQYF.

The count of this clone is one. The chain links TRBV11-2 to TRBJ2-2; D not resolved. The V and J ends lost 5 bases and 7 bases respectively, with 14 bases between them. The V gene's germline CDR1 is SGHAT and CDR2 FQNNGV. This CDR3 has 14 residues. DNA of the CDR3: TGTGCCAGCAGCCCGACCACCAGACTCGGGGAGCTGTTTTTT. Its protein product is CASSPTTRLGELFF.

This sequence joins TRBV7-2 and TRBJ2-1, with 10 bases lining up with TRBD2. The J segment lost 4 bases and the V segment lost 6 bases, leaving 3 bases of the junction unmatched. Looked up from germline, CDR1 is SGHTA and CDR2 is FQGNSA. This CDR3 is 14 amino acids long. The CDR3 loop reads CASSTSGTYNEQFF. The CDR3 bases are TGTGCCAGCAGTACTAGCGGGACTTACAATGAGCAGTTCTTC.

Comment on this clone: Other DNA variants within this sample encode the same CDR3. The V gene is TRBV2, the J gene TRBJ2-1, with 10 bases that match TRBD2. From germline, CDR1 is SNHLY and CDR2 FYNNEI. V shed 6 bases and J 3 bases; nucleotides not matched to a gene: 2. CDR3 length equals 14 residues. Written as DNA, the CDR3 is TGTGCCAGCAGAACTAGCGGGGTCTACAATGAGCAGTTCTTC. Translating it yields CASRTSGVYNEQFF.

The V call is TRBV28, the J call TRBJ2-2; 9 bases map to TRBD1. V lost 3 bases to trimming and J lost 5 bases; unmatched junction nucleotides: 4. CDR1 MDHEN and CDR2 SYDVKM come from the germline V gene. The CDR3 is 15 residues long. The CDR3 DNA reads TGTGCCAGCAGTTTTCGGGACAGGGAGACCGGGGAGCTGTTTTTT. Encoded protein: CASSFRDRETGELFF.

The CDR3 nucleotides read TGTGCCAGCAGCTTAGGAGGCAGCCCCAATCAGCCCCAGCATTTT. Its protein is CASSLGGSPNQPQHF. The chain combines TRBV7-2 with TRBJ1-5; D not resolved. The CDR3 loop spans 15 amino acids. Germline loops: CDR1 SGHTA, CDR2 FQGNSA. Trimming pared 1 base from V and 3 bases from J, leaving 10 bases between.

The V and J genes are TRBV7-2 and TRBJ2-7; D gene uncertain. V was clipped by 5 bases and J by 3 bases, with 8 bases between them. CDR1 is SGHTA, CDR2 FQGNSA, per germline. The CDR3 is 12 residues long. The CDR3 DNA reads as TGTGCCAGCAGCCGCGCAGGCTACGAGCAGTACTTC. Protein: CASSRAGYEQYF.

The chain combines TRBV6-5 with TRBJ1-5; D uncertain. The CDR3 is 13 amino acids. Looked up from germline, CDR1 is MNHEY and CDR2 is SVGAGI. V was cut by 2 bases and J by 7 bases, with 9 bases left in between. The CDR3 reads CASSYRGGQPQHF. The CDR3 coding sequence is TGTGCCAGCAGTTACCGGGGAGGGCAGCCCCAGCATTTT.

CDR3 amino acids: CASSIFPPTEAFF. The CDR3 DNA reads TGTGCCAGTAGTATTTTTCCTCCCACTGAAGCTTTCTTT. This chain connects TRBV19 to TRBJ1-1, with unresolved D. CDR1 is LNHDA and CDR2 is SQIVND in the germline V gene (reference sequence). The germline V and J ends were trimmed by 3 bases and 4 bases, with 9 bases remaining between them. This CDR3 is built from 13 residues.

The V gene is TRBV4-1, the J gene TRBJ2-1; no firm D call. The V gene lost 1 base and the J gene lost 7 bases, with 14 bases spanning the gap. Germline V lookup: CDR1 MGHRA, CDR2 YSYEKL. This CDR3 comprises 15 residues. The CDR3 nucleotides read TGCGCCAGCAGCCAAGTCGGAGTGTCGAGGAATGAGCAGTTCTTC. Translating it yields CASSQVGVSRNEQFF.

As DNA, the CDR3 is TGCGCCAGCAGCGTAGGCGGGGGGAACGGCTACACCTTC. Its translation is CASSVGGGNGYTF. The V gene is TRBV5-1, the J gene TRBJ1-2; weak D call: TRBD1 (5 bases). V gave up 4 bases and J gave up 8 bases, with 15 bases separating them. The CDR3 contains 13 residues. CDR1 SGHRS and CDR2 YFSETQ come from the germline V gene. Variable domain in full (rest from reference TRBV5-1 and TRBJ1-2): KAGVTQTPRYLIKTRGQQVTLSCSPISGHRSVSWYQQTPGQGLQFLFEYFSETQRNKGNFPGRFSGRQFSNSRSEMNVSTLELGDSALYLCASSVGGGNGYTFGSGTRLTVV.

This sequence joins TRBV15 and TRBJ1-5; possibly TRBD1 for D (6 bases). This CDR3 is built from 15 residues. The V end was cut by 1 base, the J end by 6 bases, with 13 bases between. Germline CDR1 LNHNV, CDR2 YYDKDF (reference sequence). CDR3: CATSRGAGVSQPQHF. The CDR3 DNA reads TGTGCCACCAGCAGAGGAGCAGGGGTGAGTCAGCCCCAGCATTTT.

There are a few counts of this clone. V and J are TRBV7-2 and TRBJ2-3; D may be TRBD2 (7 bases). The CDR3 sequence is 16 residues long. Trimming stripped 0 bases from V and 2 bases from J, with 12 bases between. Germline V gives CDR1 SGHTA, CDR2 FQGNSA. The CDR3 loop is CASSLAGGRNTDTQYF. CDR3 coding DNA: TGTGCCAGCAGCTTAGCGGGGGGGCGGAACACAGATACGCAGTATTTT.

The chain combines TRBV6-1 with TRBJ1-4; D is uncertain. This CDR3 is 14 amino acids long. Germline values: CDR1 MNHNS, CDR2 SASEGT. V lost 6 bases and J lost 0, with 8 bases in between. CDR3 DNA sequence: TGTGCCAGCAGGAGGGCAGCAACTAATGAAAAACTGTTTTTT. It yields the protein CASRRAATNEKLFF.

J is TRBJ2-3 and V is TRBV6-1; D unclear. This CDR3 is built from 14 residues. Germline lookup yields CDR1 MNHNS and CDR2 SASEGT. Trimming left V 3 bases short and J 0 bases short, with 7 bases between. The CDR3 DNA reads as TGTGCCAGCAGTGAGGGCGACAGCACAGATACGCAGTATTTT. Translated, it gives CASSEGDSTDTQYF.

The J gene is TRBJ1-2, the V gene TRBV28, with TRBD1 identical over 8 bases. CDR1 and CDR2 from the germline V gene are MDHEN and SYDVKM. Trimming cost V 6 bases and J 6 bases; bases outside gene matches: 0. The CDR3 loop spans 11 amino acids. The chain's CDR3 is CASSRGHGYTF. For the CDR3, the DNA is TGTGCCAGCAGCAGGGGGCATGGCTACACCTTC.

The chain recombines TRBV28 with TRBJ2-1, with TRBD1 as a possible D gene (6 bases). V lost 8 bases and J lost 2, with 19 bases in between. The CDR3 contains 16 residues. Germline assignment: CDR1 MDHEN and CDR2 SYDVKM. The CDR3 DNA is TGTGCCAGCGGACTCGGGTCAGGGGATCCCTACAATGAGCAGTTCTTC. This gives the protein CASGLGSGDPYNEQFF.

The V gene is TRBV28, the J gene TRBJ2-3; 7 positions agree with TRBD1. Germline V gives CDR1 MDHEN, CDR2 SYDVKM. V lost 4 bases, J lost 5 bases, and 6 bases stayed unmatched. The CDR3 extends over 14 amino acids. CDR3 nucleotide sequence: TGTGCCAGCAGTTCCAGGGGGTTACGAGATACGCAGTATTTT. It encodes CASSSRGLRDTQYF. Using reference TRBV28 and TRBJ2-3 for the parts outside the CDR3, the full variable domain is DVKVTQSSRYLVKRTGEKVFLECVQDMDHENMFWYRQDPGLGLRLIYFSYDVKMKEKGDIPEGYSVSREKKERFSLILESASTNQTSMYLCASSSRGLRDTQYFGPGTRLTVL.

CDR3 in DNA: TGTGCCAGCAGCGTACTCACCGGGACAGATACGCAGTATTTT. Amino acids: CASSVLTGTDTQYF. The V gene is TRBV9, the J gene TRBJ2-3; D is unresolved. Per the germline V gene, CDR1 is SGDLS and CDR2 is YYNGEE. CDR3 length equals 14 residues. Trimming took 1 base from V and 3 from J, leaving 9 bases between them.

This clone was observed a few times. This chain connects TRBV19 to TRBJ2-7; 9 bases agree with TRBD1. This CDR3 region has 17 residues. The V gene end was trimmed by 7 bases and the J gene end by 11 bases; junction bases not matched to a gene: 24. CDR1 is LNHDA, CDR2 SQIVND, per germline (reference sequence). CDR3 DNA sequence: TGTGCCAGTACTCCCCCGTGGGACAGGGACATTTGGGTAGAGAAGTACTTC. As protein: CASTPPWDRDIWVEKYF. The full variable domain, in which reference TRBV19 and TRBJ2-7 provide the parts outside the CDR3, is DGGITQSPKYLFRKEGQNVTLSCEQNLNHDAMYWYRQDPGQGLRLIYYSQIVNDFQKGDIAEGYSVSREKKESFPLTVTSAQKNPTAFYLCASTPPWDRDIWVEKYFGPGTRLTVT.

The chain links TRBV7-2 to TRBJ2-7; the D gene is possibly TRBD1 (5 bases). Germline V gene lookup returns CDR1 SGHTA and CDR2 FQGNSA. The CDR3 sequence is 11 residues long. V was pared by 1 base and J by 11 bases, with 9 bases between. CDR3 residues: CASSLGAGKYF. CDR3 DNA sequence: TGTGCCAGCAGCTTAGGAGCAGGGAAGTACTTC.